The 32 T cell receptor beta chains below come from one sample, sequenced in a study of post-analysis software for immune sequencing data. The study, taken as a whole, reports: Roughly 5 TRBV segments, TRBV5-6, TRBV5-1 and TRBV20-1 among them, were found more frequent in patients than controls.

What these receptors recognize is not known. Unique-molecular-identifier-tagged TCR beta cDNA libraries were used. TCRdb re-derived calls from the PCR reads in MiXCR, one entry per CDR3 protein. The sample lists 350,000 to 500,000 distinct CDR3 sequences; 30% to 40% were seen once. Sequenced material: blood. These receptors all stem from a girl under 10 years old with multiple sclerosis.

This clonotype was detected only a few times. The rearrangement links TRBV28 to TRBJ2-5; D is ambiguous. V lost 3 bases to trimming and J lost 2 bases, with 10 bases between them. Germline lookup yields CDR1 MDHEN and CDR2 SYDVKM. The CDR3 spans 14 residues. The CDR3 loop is CASSLAAEQETQYF. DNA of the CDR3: TGTGCCAGCAGTTTGGCGGCAGAGCAAGAGACCCAGTACTTC.

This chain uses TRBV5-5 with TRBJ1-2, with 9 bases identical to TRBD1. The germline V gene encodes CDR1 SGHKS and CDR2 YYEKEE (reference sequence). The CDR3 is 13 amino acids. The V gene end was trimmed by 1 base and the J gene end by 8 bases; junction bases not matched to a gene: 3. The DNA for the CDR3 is TGTGCCAGCAGCTTGAGGGACAGGGACGGCTACACCTTC. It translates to CASSLRDRDGYTF.

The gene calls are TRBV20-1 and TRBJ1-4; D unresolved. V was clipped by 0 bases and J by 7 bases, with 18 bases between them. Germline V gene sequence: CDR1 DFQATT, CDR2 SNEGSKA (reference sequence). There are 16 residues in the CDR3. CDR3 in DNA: TGCAGTGCTAGAGATGTTGGGTTAGGGCCTGGTGAAAAACTGTTTTTT. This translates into CSARDVGLGPGEKLFF.

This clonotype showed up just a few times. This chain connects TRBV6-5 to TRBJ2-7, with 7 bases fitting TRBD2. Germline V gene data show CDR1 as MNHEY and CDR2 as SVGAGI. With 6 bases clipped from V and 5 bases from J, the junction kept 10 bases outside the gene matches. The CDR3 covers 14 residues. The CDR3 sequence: CASSAGRQIHEQYF. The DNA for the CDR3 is TGTGCCAGCAGCGCCGGGAGGCAGATCCACGAGCAGTACTTC.

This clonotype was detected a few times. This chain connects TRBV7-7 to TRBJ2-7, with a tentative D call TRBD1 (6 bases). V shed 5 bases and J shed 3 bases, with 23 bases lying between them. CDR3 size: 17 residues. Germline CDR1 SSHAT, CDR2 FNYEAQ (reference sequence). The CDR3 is CASSPLASQGEVYEQYF. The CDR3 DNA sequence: TGTGCCAGCAGCCCTCTTGCCTCACAGGGTGAGGTCTACGAGCAGTACTTC. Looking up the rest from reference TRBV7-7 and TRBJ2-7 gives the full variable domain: GAGVSQSPRYKVTKRGQDVTLRCDPISSHATLYWYQQALGQGPEFLTYFNYEAQPDKSGLPSDRFSAERPEGSISTLTIQRTEQRDSAMYRCASSPLASQGEVYEQYFGPGTRLTVT.

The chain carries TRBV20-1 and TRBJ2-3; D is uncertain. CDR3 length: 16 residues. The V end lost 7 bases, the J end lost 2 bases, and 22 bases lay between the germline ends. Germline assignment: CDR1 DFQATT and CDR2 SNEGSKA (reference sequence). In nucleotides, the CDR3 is TGCAGTGTTCCTGGCGGCCCGCGAACTTCCACAGATACGCAGTATTTT. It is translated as CSVPGGPRTSTDTQYF.

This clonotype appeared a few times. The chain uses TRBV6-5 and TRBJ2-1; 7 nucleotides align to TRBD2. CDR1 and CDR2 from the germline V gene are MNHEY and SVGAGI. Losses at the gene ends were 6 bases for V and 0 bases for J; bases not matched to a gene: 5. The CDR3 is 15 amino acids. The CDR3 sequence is CASRLLAASYNEQFF. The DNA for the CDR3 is TGTGCCAGCAGACTTCTAGCGGCCTCCTACAATGAGCAGTTCTTC.

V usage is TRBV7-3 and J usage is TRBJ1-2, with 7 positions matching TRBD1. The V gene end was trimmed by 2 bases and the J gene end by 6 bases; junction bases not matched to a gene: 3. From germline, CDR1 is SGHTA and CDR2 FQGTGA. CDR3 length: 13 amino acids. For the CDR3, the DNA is TGTGCCAGCAGCTTACCCAGGGGGAATGGCTACACCTTC. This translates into CASSLPRGNGYTF.

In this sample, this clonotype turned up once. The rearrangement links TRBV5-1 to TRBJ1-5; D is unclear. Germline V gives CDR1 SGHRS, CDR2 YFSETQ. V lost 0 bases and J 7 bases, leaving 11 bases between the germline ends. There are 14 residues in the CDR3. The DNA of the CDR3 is TGCGCCAGCAGCTTGGAGGAGGGTAGCCAGCCCCAGCATTTT. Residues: CASSLEEGSQPQHF.

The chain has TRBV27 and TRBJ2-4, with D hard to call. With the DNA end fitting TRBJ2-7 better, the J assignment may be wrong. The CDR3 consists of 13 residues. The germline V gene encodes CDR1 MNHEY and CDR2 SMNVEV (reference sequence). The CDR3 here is CASSAFKGYEQYF. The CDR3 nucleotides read TGTGCCAGCAGTGCCTTTAAGGGCTACGAGCAGTACTTC.

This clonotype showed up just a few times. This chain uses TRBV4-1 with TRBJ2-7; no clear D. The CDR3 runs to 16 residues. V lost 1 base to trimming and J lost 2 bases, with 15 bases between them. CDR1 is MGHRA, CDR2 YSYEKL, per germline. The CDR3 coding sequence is TGCGCCAGCAGCCAAGTACCCGAGCTGCGGACCTACGAGCAGTACTTC. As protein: CASSQVPELRTYEQYF.

The CDR3 bases are TGTGCCAGCCACGGGAGGACCGGAGTAGATGAGCAGTTCTTC. It yields the protein CASHGRTGVDEQFF. This chain joins TRBV18 and TRBJ2-1; 7 bases are a match to TRBD2. CDR3 size: 14 residues. The germline gives CDR1 KGHSH, CDR2 LQKENI. V gave up 8 bases and J gave up 8 bases; unmatched junction bases: 12.

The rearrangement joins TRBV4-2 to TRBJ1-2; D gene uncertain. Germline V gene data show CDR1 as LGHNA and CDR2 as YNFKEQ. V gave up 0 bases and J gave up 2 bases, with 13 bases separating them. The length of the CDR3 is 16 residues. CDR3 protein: CASSQDHGRRNYGYTF. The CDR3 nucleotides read TGTGCCAGCAGCCAAGATCACGGACGGCGGAACTATGGCTACACCTTC.

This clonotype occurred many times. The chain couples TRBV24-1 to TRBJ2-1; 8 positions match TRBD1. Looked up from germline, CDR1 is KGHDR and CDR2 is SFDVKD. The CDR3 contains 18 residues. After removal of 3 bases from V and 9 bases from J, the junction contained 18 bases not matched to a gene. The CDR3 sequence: CATSDPRPGGSVYGEQFF. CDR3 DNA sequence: TGTGCCACCAGTGATCCCAGACCAGGGGGCTCTGTGTACGGTGAGCAGTTCTTC.

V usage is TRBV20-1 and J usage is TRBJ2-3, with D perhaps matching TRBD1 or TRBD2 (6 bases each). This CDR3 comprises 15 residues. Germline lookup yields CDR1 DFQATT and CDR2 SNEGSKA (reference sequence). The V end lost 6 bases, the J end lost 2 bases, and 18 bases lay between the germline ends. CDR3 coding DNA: TGCAGTGCGGAAAAGGGGGGCAGGGCCACAGATACGCAGTATTTT. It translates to CSAEKGGRATDTQYF.

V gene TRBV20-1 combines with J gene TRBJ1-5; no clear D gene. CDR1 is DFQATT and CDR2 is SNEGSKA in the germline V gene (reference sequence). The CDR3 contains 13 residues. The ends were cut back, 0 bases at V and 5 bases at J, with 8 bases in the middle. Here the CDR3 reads CSARDRWDQPQHF. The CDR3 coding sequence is TGCAGTGCTAGAGATCGGTGGGATCAGCCCCAGCATTTT.

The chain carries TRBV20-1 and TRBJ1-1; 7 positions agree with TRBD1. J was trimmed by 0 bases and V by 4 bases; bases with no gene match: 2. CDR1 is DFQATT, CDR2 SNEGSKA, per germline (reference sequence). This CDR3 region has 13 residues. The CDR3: CSAIGQVNTEAFF. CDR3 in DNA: TGCAGTGCTATTGGACAGGTGAACACTGAAGCTTTCTTT.

The DNA of the CDR3 is TGTGCCAGCAGTCTCGCCCCTGAAACGGGAGATACGCAGTATTTT. This gives the protein CASSLAPETGDTQYF. The chain recombines TRBV28 with TRBJ2-3; D call uncertain. Germline V lookup: CDR1 MDHEN, CDR2 SYDVKM. The CDR3 has 15 amino acids. Trimming took 5 bases from V and 5 from J, leaving 17 bases between them.

The CDR3 spells CSASKGGTSYNSPLHF. The CDR3 DNA follows: TGCAGTGCTAGTAAGGGTGGCACCTCCTATAATTCACCCCTCCACTTT. The rearrangement uses TRBV20-1 and TRBJ1-6; no clear D. This CDR3 is built from 16 residues. Germline V lookup: CDR1 DFQATT, CDR2 SNEGSKA (reference sequence). V was trimmed by 3 bases and J by 0 bases, leaving 12 bases between them.

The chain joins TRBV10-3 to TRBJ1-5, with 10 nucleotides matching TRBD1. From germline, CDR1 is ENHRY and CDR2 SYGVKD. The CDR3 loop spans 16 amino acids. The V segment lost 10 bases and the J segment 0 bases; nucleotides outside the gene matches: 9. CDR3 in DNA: TGTGCCACCGGGGACAGGGGCCCGTATAGCAATCAGCCCCAGCATTTT. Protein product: CATGDRGPYSNQPQHF.

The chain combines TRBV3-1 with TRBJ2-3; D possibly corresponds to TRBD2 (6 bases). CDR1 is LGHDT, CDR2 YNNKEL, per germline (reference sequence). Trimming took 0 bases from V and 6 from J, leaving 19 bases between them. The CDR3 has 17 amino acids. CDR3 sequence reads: CASSQDRLGGIGDTQYF. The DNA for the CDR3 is TGTGCCAGCAGCCAAGATCGACTAGGTGGGATTGGGGATACGCAGTATTTT.

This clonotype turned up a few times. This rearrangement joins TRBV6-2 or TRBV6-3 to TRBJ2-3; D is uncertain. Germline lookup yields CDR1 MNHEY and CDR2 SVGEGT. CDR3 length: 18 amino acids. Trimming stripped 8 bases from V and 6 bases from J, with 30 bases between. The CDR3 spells CASASRWIGLQDGDTQYF. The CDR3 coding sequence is TGTGCCAGCGCCAGTCGCTGGATTGGCTTACAAGATGGGGATACGCAGTATTTT.

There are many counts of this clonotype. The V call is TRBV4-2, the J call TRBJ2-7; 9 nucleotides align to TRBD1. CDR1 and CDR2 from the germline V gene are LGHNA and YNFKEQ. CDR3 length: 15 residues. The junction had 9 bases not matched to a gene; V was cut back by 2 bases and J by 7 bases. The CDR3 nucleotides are TGTGCCAGCAGCCAATACACAGGGGGCGCGTCGGAGCAGTACTTC. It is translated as CASSQYTGGASEQYF.

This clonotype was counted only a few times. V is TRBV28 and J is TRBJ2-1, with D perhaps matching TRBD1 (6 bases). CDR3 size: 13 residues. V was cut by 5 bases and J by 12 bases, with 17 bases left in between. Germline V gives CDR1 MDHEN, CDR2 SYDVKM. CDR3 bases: TGTGCCAGCAGTGAGACTAACTACAGGGCGCAGTTCTTC. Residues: CASSETNYRAQFF. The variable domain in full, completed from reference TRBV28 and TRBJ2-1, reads DVKVTQSSRYLVKRTGEKVFLECVQDMDHENMFWYRQDPGLGLRLIYFSYDVKMKEKGDIPEGYSVSREKKERFSLILESASTNQTSMYLCASSETNYRAQFFGPGTRLTVL.

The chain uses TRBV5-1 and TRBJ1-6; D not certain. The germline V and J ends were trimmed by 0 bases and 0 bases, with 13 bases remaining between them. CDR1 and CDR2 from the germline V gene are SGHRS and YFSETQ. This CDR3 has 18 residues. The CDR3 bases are TGCGCCAGCAGCTTGGGGGTAAGGGCGAGCTCCTATAATTCACCCCTCCACTTT. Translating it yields CASSLGVRASSYNSPLHF.

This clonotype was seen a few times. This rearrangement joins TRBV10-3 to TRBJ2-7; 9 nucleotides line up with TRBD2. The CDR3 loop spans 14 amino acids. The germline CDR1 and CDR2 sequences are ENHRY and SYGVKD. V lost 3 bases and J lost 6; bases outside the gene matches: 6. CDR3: CAISESGGRLEQYF. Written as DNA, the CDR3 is TGTGCCATCAGTGAAAGCGGGGGGCGCCTCGAGCAGTACTTC.

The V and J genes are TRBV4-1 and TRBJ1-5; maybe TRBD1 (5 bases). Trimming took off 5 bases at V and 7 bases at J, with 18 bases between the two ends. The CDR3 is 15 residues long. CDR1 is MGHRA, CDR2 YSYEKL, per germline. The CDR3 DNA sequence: TGCGCCAGCAGCTCCGGGACCGACTTTAGACAGCCCCAGCATTTT. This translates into CASSSGTDFRQPQHF.

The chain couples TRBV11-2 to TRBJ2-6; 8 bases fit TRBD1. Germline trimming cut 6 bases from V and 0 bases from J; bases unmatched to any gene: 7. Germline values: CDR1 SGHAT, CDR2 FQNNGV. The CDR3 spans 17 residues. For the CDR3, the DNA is TGTGCCAGCAGAAACCCAGGGGGCTACTCTGGGGCCAACGTCCTGACTTTC. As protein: CASRNPGGYSGANVLTF.

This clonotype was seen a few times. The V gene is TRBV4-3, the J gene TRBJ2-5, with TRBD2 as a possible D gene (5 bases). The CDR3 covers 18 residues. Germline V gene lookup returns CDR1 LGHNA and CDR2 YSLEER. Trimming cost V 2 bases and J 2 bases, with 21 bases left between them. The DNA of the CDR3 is TGCGCCAGCAGCCAAAGCCCTAGGACTCGCACGTCTCAAGAGACCCAGTACTTC. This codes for CASSQSPRTRTSQETQYF.

DNA of the CDR3: TGTGCCTGCACGAGAGGTGGTGTCGCTGGCTACACCTTC. Translation: CACTRGGVAGYTF. The chain employs TRBV30 and TRBJ1-2; D ambiguous. The CDR3 has 13 amino acids. Germline lookup yields CDR1 GTSNPN and CDR2 SVGIG (reference sequence). V was pared by 6 bases and J by 7 bases, with 18 bases between.

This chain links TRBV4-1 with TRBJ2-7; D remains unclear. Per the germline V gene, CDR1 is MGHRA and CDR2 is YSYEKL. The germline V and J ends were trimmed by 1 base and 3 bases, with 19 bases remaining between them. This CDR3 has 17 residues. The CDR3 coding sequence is TGCGCCAGCAGCCAAGCATTGATCATTGGACCAGTCTACGAGCAGTACTTC. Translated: CASSQALIIGPVYEQYF.

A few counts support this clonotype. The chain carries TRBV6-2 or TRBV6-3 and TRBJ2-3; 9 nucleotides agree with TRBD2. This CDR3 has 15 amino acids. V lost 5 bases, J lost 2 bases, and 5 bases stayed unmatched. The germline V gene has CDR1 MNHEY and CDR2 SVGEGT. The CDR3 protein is CASSLPGLATDTQYF. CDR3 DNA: TGTGCCAGCAGTCTTCCGGGACTAGCCACAGATACGCAGTATTTT.